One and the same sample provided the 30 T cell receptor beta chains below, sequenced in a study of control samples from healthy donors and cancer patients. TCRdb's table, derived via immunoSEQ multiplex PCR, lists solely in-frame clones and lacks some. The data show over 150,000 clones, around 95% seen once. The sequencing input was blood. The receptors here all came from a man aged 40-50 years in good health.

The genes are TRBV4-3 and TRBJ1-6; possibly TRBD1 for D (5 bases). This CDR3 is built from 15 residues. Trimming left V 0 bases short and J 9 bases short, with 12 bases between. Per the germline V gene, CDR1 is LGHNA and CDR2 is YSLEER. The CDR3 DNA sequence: TGCGCCAGCAGCCAAGATCAGGGACGGGGTTCACCCCTCCACTTT. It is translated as CASSQDQGRGSPLHF.

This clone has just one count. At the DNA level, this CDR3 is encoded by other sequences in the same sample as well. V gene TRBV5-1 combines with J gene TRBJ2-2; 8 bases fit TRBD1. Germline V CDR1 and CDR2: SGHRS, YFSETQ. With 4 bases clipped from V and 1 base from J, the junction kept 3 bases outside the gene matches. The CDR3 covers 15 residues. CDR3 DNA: TGCGCCAGCAGCCCTGGACAGGGGAACACCGGGGAGCTGTTTTTT. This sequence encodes CASSPGQGNTGELFF. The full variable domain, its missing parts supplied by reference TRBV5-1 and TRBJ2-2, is KAGVTQTPRYLIKTRGQQVTLSCSPISGHRSVSWYQQTPGQGLQFLFEYFSETQRNKGNFPGRFSGRQFSNSRSEMNVSTLELGDSALYLCASSPGQGNTGELFFGEGSRLTVL.

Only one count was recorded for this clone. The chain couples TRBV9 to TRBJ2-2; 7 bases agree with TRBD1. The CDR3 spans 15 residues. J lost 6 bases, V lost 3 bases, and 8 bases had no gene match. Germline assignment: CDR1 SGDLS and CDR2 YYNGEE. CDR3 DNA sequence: TGTGCCAGCAGCGAGGGCCTAACAGGGGCCGGGGAGCTGTTTTTT. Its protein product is CASSEGLTGAGELFF.

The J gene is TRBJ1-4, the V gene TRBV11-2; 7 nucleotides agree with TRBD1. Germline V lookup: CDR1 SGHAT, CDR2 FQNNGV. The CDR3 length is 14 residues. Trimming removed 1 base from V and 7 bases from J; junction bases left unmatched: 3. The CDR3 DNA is TGTGCCAGCAGCTTAGGACAGGGCAGTGAAAAACTGTTTTTT. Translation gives CASSLGQGSEKLFF.

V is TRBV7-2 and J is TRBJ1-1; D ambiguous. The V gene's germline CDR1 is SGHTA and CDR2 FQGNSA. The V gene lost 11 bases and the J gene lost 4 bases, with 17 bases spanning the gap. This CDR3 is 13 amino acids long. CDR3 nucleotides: TGTGCCTCCCCCTTGGGCGTGGGCACTGAAGCTTTCTTT. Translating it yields CASPLGVGTEAFF.

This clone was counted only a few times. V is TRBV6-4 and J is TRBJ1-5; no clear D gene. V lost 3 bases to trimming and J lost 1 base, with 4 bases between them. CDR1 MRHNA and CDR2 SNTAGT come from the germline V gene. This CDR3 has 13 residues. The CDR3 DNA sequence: TGTGCCAGCAGTGAAGAGAGCAATCAGCCCCAGCATTTT. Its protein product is CASSEESNQPQHF.

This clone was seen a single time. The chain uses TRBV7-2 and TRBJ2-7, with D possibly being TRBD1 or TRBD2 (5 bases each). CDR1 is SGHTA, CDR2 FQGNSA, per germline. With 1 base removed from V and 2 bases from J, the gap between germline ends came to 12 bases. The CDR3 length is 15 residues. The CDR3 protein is CASSLGLAGTYEQYF. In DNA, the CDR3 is TGTGCCAGCAGCTTAGGGCTAGCAGGGACCTACGAGCAGTACTTC.

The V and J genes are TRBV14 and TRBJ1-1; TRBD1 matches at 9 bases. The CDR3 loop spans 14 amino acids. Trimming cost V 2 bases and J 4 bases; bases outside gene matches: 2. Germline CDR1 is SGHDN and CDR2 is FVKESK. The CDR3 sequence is CASSQRQGVTEAFF. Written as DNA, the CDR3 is TGTGCCAGCAGCCAACGACAGGGGGTCACTGAAGCTTTCTTT.

This CDR3 is CASSFDSSGNTIYF. The CDR3 coding sequence is TGTGCCAGCAGCTTTGACAGCTCTGGAAACACCATATATTTT. This chain joins TRBV5-4 and TRBJ1-3, with D perhaps matching TRBD1 (5 bases). V shed 2 bases and J shed 0 bases, with 6 bases lying between them. CDR3 length equals 14 residues. The germline CDR1 and CDR2 sequences are SGHNT and YYREEE (reference sequence).

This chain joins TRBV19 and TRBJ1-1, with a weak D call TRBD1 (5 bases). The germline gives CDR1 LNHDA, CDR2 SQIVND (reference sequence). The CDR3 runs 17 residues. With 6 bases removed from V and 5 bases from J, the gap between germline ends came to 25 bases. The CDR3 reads CASRGGKGTPAETEAFF. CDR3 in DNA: TGTGCCAGTAGGGGTGGTAAGGGGACTCCCGCGGAGACTGAAGCTTTCTTT.

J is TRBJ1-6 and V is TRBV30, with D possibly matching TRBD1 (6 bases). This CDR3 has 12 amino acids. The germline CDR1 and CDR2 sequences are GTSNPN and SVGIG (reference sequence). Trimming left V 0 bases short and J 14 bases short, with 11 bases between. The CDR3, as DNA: TGTGCCTGGAGTGTGAGACAGGACACCCTCCACTTT. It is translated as CAWSVRQDTLHF.

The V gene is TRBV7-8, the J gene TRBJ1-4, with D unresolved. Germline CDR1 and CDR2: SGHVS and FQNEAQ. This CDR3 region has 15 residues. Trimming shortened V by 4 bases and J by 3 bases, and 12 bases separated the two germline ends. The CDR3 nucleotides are TGTGCCAGCAGCTCGGCACCATACCCTAATGAAAAACTGTTTTTT. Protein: CASSSAPYPNEKLFF.

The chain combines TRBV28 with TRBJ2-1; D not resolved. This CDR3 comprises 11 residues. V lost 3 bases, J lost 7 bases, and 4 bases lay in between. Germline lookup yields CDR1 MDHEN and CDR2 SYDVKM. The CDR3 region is CASSFLNEQFF. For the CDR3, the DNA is TGTGCCAGCAGTTTCTTAAATGAGCAGTTCTTC.

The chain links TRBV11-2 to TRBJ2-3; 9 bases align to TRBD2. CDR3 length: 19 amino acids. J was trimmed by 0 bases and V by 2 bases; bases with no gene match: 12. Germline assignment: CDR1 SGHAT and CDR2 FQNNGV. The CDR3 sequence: CASSLYPLAGPSSTDTQYF. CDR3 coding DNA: TGTGCCAGCAGCTTATACCCCCTAGCGGGGCCCTCTAGCACAGATACGCAGTATTTT. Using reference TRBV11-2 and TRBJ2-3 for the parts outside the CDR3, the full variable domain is EAGVAQSPRYKIIEKRQSVAFWCNPISGHATLYWYQQILGQGPKLLIQFQNNGVVDDSQLPKDRFSAERLKGVDSTLKIQPAKLEDSAVYLCASSLYPLAGPSSTDTQYFGPGTRLTVL.

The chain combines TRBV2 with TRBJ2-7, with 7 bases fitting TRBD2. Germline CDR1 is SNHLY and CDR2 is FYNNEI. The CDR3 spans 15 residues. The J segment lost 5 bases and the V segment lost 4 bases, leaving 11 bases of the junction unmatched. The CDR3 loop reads CASSATAMGGNEQYF. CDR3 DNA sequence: TGTGCCAGCAGTGCTACAGCAATGGGGGGGAACGAGCAGTACTTC.

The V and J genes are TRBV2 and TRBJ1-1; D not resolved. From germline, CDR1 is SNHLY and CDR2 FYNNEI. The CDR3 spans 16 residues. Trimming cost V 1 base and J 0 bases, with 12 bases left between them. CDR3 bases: TGTGCCAGCAGTGAAGGCGGATCTTTACTGAACACTGAAGCTTTCTTT. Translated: CASSEGGSLLNTEAFF.

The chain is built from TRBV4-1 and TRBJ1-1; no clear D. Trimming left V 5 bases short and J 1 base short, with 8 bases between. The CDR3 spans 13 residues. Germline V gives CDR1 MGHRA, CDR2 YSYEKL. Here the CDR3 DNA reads TGCGCCAGCAGCAAGGGTCCGAACACTGAAGCTTTCTTT. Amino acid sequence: CASSKGPNTEAFF.

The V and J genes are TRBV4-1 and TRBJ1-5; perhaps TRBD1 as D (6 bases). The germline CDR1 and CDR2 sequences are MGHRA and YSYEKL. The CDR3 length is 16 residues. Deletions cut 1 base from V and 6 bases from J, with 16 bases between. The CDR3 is CASSQVPMKGGQPQHF. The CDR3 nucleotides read TGCGCCAGCAGCCAAGTACCGATGAAGGGGGGTCAGCCCCAGCATTTT.

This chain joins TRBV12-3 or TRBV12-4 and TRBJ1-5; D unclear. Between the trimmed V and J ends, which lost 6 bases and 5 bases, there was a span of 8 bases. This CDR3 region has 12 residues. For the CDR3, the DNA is TGTGCCAGCAGCCCGGACCATCAGCCCCAGCATTTT. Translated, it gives CASSPDHQPQHF.

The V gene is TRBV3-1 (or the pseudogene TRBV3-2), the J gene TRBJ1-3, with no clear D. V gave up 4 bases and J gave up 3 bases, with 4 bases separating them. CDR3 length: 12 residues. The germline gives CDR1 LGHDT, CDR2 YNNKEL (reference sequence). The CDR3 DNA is TGTGCCAGCAGCCGAAATGGAAACACCATATATTTT. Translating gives CASSRNGNTIYF.

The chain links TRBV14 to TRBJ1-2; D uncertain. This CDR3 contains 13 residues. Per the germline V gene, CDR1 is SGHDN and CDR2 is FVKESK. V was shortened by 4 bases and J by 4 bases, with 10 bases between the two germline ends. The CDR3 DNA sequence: TGTGCCAGCAGCCCCCGCGGCCGCTATGGCTACACCTTC. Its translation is CASSPRGRYGYTF.

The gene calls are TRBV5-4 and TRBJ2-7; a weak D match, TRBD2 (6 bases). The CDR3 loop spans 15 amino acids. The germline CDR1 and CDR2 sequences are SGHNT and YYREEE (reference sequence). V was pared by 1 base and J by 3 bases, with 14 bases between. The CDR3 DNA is TGTGCCAGCAGCTTGCATGGGGGGACCTTCTACGAGCAGTACTTC. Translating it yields CASSLHGGTFYEQYF.

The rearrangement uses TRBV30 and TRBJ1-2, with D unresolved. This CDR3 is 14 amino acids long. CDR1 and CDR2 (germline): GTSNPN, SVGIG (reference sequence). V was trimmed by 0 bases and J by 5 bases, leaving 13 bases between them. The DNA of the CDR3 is TGTGCCTGGAGTGTATCTAAGGTCTCATATGGCTACACCTTC. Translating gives CAWSVSKVSYGYTF. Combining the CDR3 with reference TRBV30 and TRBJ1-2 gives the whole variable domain SQTIHQWPATLVQPVGSPLSLECTVEGTSNPNLYWYRQAAGRGLQLLFYSVGIGQISSEVPQNLSASRPQDRQFILSSKKLLLSDSGFYLCAWSVSKVSYGYTFGSGTRLTVV.

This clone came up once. The CDR3 region has the DNA TGTGCCAGCAGTGACCCTCACTCCCGACTAACTCAAAGAACATATTTT. Its translation: CASSDPHSRLTQRTYF. The rearrangement links TRBV6-1 to TRBJ2-3; possible D gene TRBD2, 5 bases. The CDR3 totals 16 residues. Looked up from germline, CDR1 is MNHNS and CDR2 is SASEGT. V lost 3 bases to trimming and J lost 15 bases, with 28 bases between them.

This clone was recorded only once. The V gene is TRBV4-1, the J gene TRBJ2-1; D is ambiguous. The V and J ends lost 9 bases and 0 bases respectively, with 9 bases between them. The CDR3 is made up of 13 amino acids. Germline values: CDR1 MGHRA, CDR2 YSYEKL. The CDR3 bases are TGCGCCAGTGCGACGGGCTCCTACAATGAGCAGTTCTTC. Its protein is CASATGSYNEQFF.

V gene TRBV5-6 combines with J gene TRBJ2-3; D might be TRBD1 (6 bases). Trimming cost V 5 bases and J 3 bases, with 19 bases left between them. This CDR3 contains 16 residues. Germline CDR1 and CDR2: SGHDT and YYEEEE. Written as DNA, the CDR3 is TGTGCCAGCAGTTGGCCGGGACCAGGGGTTACAGATACGCAGTATTTT. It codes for CASSWPGPGVTDTQYF. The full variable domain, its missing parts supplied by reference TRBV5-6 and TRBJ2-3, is DAGVTQSPTHLIKTRGQQVTLRCSPKSGHDTVSWYQQALGQGPQFIFQYYEEEERQRGNFPDRFSGHQFPNYSSELNVNALLLGDSALYLCASSWPGPGVTDTQYFGPGTRLTVL.

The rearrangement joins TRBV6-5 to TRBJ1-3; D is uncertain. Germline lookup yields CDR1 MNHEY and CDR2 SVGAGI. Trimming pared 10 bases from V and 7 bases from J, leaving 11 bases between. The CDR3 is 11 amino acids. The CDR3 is CATARGNTIYF. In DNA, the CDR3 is TGTGCCACCGCCCGCGGGAACACCATATATTTT.

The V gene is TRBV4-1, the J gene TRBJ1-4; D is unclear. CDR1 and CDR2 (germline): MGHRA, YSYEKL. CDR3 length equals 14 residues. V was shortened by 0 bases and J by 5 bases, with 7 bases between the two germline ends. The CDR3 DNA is TGCGCCAGCAGCCAAGAGAGCAGGAATGAAAAACTGTTTTTT. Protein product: CASSQESRNEKLFF.

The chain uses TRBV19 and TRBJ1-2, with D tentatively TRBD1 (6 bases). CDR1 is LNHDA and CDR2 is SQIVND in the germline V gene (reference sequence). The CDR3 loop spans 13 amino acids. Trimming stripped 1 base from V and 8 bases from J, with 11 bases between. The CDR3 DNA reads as TGTGCCAGTAGTATAGGTTACAGGGAAGGCTACACCTTC. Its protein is CASSIGYREGYTF.

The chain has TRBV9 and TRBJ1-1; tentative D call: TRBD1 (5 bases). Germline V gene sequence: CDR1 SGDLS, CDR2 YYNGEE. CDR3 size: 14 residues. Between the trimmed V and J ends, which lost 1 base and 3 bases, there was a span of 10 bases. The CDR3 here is CASSVQGAHTEAFF. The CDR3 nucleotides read TGTGCCAGCAGCGTACAGGGTGCCCACACTGAAGCTTTCTTT.